The sequence of this TCR beta chain was determined in a study of blood T cell repertoires in COVID-19 (dated by TCRdb to 2020 to 2022). Study-wide context: Collaborator samples came from the United States, Italy and Spain and covered acute and convalescent phases of COVID-19. The material from the prospective study consisted of cDNA or gDNA derived from T cells, B-cell-depleted T cells, or PBMCs. Subjects who had been exposed to COVID-19, were actively infected with it, or had recovered from it provided the deeply sampled blood TCRbeta repertoires that made up the dataset. The repertoires were released in a freely available public database intended as a resource for research on the immune response to SARS-CoV-2. Samples came from the ongoing ImmuneRACE study (first 160 participants) plus 1,254 subjects from 6 global collaborators. Sample metadata almost always included a de-identified subject ID, COVID-19 status, age in years and sex. Where HLA class I and class II types were available, the types were taken from metadata supplied by the sample provider, not from assay-based typing. Here is what the overall study found, with its caveats: The amount of clinical and demographic metadata varied by source and participant and was provided uncurated.

In the prospective study, participants were roughly 18 to 89 years old, resided in about two dozen geographic areas of the United States, and were enrolled through a virtual design. To assign participants to cohorts, the prospective study relied on clinical history that participants themselves reported in a screening survey and a study questionnaire. Recovered participants in ImmuneRACE Cohort 3 were defined by two consecutive negative NP/OP PCR tests, clearance by a healthcare professional, or resolution of symptoms. Mobile phlebotomists in the prospective study collected whole blood, serum and a nasopharyngeal or oropharyngeal swab from every participant. Additional blood draws and questionnaires over an approximately 2-month period could optionally be provided by prospective study participants. Blood samples from the prospective study were shipped frozen or at room temperature prior to DNA extraction.

This clone was picked up one time. Its antigen is currently not known. Per-base quality was not reported, and no clone a single base away is much larger than it. From a lookup of the germline V gene, CDR1 and CDR2 are SGHRS and YFSETQ. The cysteine opens and the phenylalanine closes a CDR3 of 16 amino acids. The retained sequence is limited to the CDR3, 48 bases, with the frame set at the first base. For this chain, trimming is 5 bases at the V end and 3 bases at the J end, and the number of junction bases without a gene match is 14. TCRbeta CDR3 regions were amplified from genomic DNA by means of the immunoSEQ Assay, a bias-controlled multiplex PCR. The original pipeline was this. The number of nucleated cells in each sample was estimated by amplification of reference gene primers within the assay. Sequence reads were collapsed and filtered to measure the absolute abundance of every unique TCRbeta CDR3 rearrangement. For each sample, productive Simpson clonality was calculated as the square root of Simpson's diversity index across productive rearrangements. TCRdb holds this immuneACCESS table with in-frame rearrangements only. Some clones are missing; in checked studies, unresolved V genes explain under half, and the rest has no known cause. V and J calls and clone size are those listed in that table; D and trimming were worked out from the DNA. The sample profile shows hundreds of thousands of clones; more than 85% of them were found once. The ten largest clones capture approximately 1.7% of the sample.

This clonotype was sampled from a woman in her 50s who had recovered from COVID-19. Sample: PBMCs or T cells enriched from blood (not recorded which). Recombination joined TRBV5-1 with TRBJ2-7, with 7 bases in between that match TRBD2. The DNA sequence is given as TGCGCCAGCAGTTCGTTGGCGGGAGCAAAGGGCTACGAGCAGTACTTC. It codes for CASSSLAGAKGYEQYF.